The 10 T cell receptor beta chains reported below all come from one sample, sequenced in a study of blood T cell repertoires in COVID-19. Libraries were prepared by immunoSEQ multiplex PCR; TCRdb keeps only in-frame clonotypes and omits some of them. The sample includes roughly 81,000 clones, roughly nine tenths seen only once; the top ten take roughly 2%. The specimen was peripheral blood. Every receptor here comes from a woman aged 45-60 years in a cohort sampled during active COVID-19.

The chain uses TRBV28 and TRBJ2-5, with 10 bases fitting TRBD2. The V segment lost 2 bases and the J segment 5 bases; nucleotides outside the gene matches: 11. Germline CDR1 MDHEN, CDR2 SYDVKM. This CDR3 region has 17 residues. The DNA of the CDR3 is TGTGCCAGCAGTTTAGTAGGGTCTAGCGGGAGAAGGGAGACCCAGTACTTC. Its protein product is CASSLVGSSGRRETQYF.

This chain joins TRBV7-8 and TRBJ2-1; 10 bases agree with TRBD2. Germline loops: CDR1 SGHVS, CDR2 FQNEAQ. This CDR3 contains 18 residues. V was pared by 5 bases and J by 4 bases, with 14 bases of the junction left unmatched. CDR3: CASSQVISAGGTYNEQFF. In DNA, the CDR3 is TGTGCCAGCAGCCAAGTTATCTCAGCGGGGGGGACTTACAATGAGCAGTTCTTC.

The chain joins TRBV6-5 to TRBJ2-7, with TRBD1 as a possible D gene (6 bases). This CDR3 is built from 14 residues. V lost 7 bases and J 1 base, leaving 14 bases between the germline ends. Germline lookup yields CDR1 MNHEY and CDR2 SVGAGI. The CDR3 DNA reads TGTGCCAGCAATCACCGGGACACTTCCTACGAGCAGTACTTC. This translates into CASNHRDTSYEQYF.

The rearrangement uses TRBV28 and TRBJ1-4; D unresolved. V was pared by 3 bases and J by 8 bases, with 10 bases between. The germline V gene has CDR1 MDHEN and CDR2 SYDVKM. CDR3 length: 13 amino acids. The CDR3 nucleotides are TGTGCCAGCAGTTTCGAGGCCGGGGAAAAACTGTTTTTT. Translating gives CASSFEAGEKLFF.

J is TRBJ1-2 and V is TRBV29-1, with unresolved D. The V gene lost 3 bases and the J gene lost 7 bases, with 12 bases spanning the gap. Germline CDR1 reads SQVTM; CDR2 reads ANQGSEA. This CDR3 is built from 12 residues. The CDR3 DNA follows: TGCAGCGTTGACTCGGGGTCTGCTGGCTACACCTTC. It specifies CSVDSGSAGYTF.

This clone was observed a few times. The rearrangement joins TRBV11-2 to TRBJ2-2; 10 nucleotides match TRBD1. CDR3 length equals 19 residues. Germline CDR1 and CDR2: SGHAT and FQNNGV. V lost 2 bases to trimming and J lost 6 bases; unmatched junction nucleotides: 15. The CDR3 DNA is TGTGCCAGCAGCTTACGAGGACAGGGGGAACTAGCGGCGCCCGGGGAGCTGTTTTTT. Its translation: CASSLRGQGELAAPGELFF.

This chain joins TRBV9 and TRBJ2-3; 9 bases are a match to TRBD1. This CDR3 contains 16 residues. The V and J ends lost 3 bases and 4 bases, in that order; junction bases with no gene match: 9. Germline V CDR1 and CDR2: SGDLS, YYNGEE. The CDR3 sequence: CASSDPGTGKADTQYF. DNA of the CDR3: TGTGCCAGCAGCGATCCCGGGACAGGGAAGGCAGATACGCAGTATTTT.

The chain couples TRBV4-2 to TRBJ2-3, with D perhaps TRBD2 (6 bases). CDR1 and CDR2 from the germline V gene are LGHNA and YNFKEQ. Trimming stripped 8 bases from V and 2 bases from J, with 14 bases between. The CDR3 is 14 amino acids. CDR3 protein: CASRGAGSTDTQYF. CDR3 sequence (DNA): TGTGCCAGCCGCGGGGCAGGTTCCACAGATACGCAGTATTTT.

J is TRBJ2-4 and V is TRBV11-3, with TRBD2 matching over 9 bases. With V trimmed by 5 bases and J by 4 bases, 3 bases remained unmatched. Germline CDR1 SGHNT, CDR2 YENEEA. CDR3 size: 14 residues. CDR3 DNA: TGTGCCAGCAGCCGTAGCGGGAGTAAAAACATTCAGTACTTC. This sequence encodes CASSRSGSKNIQYF.

The chain couples TRBV7-9 to TRBJ1-5; D unclear. V lost 1 base to trimming and J lost 6 bases, with 10 bases between them. The germline CDR1 and CDR2 sequences are SEHNR and FQNEAQ (reference sequence). This CDR3 spans 14 amino acids. The CDR3 sequence is CASSLDRAGQPQHF. DNA for the CDR3: TGTGCCAGCAGCTTAGATAGGGCGGGTCAGCCCCAGCATTTT. The full variable domain, its missing parts supplied by reference TRBV7-9 and TRBJ1-5, is DTGVSQNPRHKITKRGQNVTFRCDPISEHNRLYWYRQTLGQGPEFLTYFQNEAQLEKSRLLSDRFSAERPKGSFSTLEIQRTEQGDSAMYLCASSLDRAGQPQHFGDGTRLSIL.